This T cell receptor (beta chain) emerged from a study of STAT3 mutations in large granular lymphocyte leukemia. About the study: Over half of T-LGLL patients had one or more immunosuppressive regimens.

V shed 1 base and J shed 4 bases, with 13 bases lying between them. The CDR3 has 16 amino acids. The germline gives CDR1 KGHSH, CDR2 LQKENI. Each sample's TCRbeta library yielded on average around 44,000 productive templates. Repertoires were generated with immunoSEQ multiplex PCR, while TCRdb's copy carries only in-frame clones and drops some. The table records 15,000 to 19,000 clones, roughly 91% of them present only once. Points on this clone: Antigen unknown.

Findings of the study overall: Variable sampling intervals and differing treatment regimens complicated linking therapy response to TCR clonal burden changes. In T-cell large granular lymphocyte leukemia, about half of patients showed multiple immunodominant subclonotypes.

The source material was peripheral blood mononuclear cells. This clonotype was sampled from a woman in her 50s with T-cell large granular lymphocyte leukemia. Some clones in this sample may be carry-over from other donors' samples. The V gene is TRBV18, the J gene TRBJ2-2; D is uncertain. The CDR3 DNA reads as TGTGCCAGCTCACCACTGGCTAGGATGGTCACCGGGGAGCTGTTTTTT. This translates into CASSPLARMVTGELFF.